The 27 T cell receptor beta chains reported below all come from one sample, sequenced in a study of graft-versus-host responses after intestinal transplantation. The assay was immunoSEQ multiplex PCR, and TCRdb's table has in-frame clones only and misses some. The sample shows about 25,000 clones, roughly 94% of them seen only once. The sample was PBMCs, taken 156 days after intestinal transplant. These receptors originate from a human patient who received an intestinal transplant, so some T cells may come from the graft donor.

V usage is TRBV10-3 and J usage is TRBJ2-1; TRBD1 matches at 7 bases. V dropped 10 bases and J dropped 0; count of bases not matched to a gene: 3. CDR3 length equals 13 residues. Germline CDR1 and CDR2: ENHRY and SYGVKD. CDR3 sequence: CATWDSSYNEQFF. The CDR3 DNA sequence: TGTGCCACCTGGGACAGCTCCTACAATGAGCAGTTCTTC.

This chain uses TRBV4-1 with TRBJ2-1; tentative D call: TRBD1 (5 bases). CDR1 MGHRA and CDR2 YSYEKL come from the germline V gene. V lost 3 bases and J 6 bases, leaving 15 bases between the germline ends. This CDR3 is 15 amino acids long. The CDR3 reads CASSQDSGFGNEQFF. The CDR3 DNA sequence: TGCGCCAGCAGCCAGGATTCAGGGTTCGGCAATGAGCAGTTCTTC.

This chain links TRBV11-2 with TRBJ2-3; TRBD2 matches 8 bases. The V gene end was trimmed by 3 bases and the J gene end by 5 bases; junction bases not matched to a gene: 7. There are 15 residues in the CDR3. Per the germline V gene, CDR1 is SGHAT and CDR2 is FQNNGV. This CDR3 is CASSLGRLAGDTQYF. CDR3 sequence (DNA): TGTGCCAGCAGCTTGGGGAGGCTAGCGGGAGATACGCAGTATTTT.

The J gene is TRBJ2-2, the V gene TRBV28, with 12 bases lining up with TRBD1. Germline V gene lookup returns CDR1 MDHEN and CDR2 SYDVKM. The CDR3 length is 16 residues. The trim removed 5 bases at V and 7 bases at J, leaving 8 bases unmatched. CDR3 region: CASSMPGQGAGGELFF. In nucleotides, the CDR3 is TGTGCCAGCAGTATGCCGGGACAGGGGGCGGGCGGGGAGCTGTTTTTT.

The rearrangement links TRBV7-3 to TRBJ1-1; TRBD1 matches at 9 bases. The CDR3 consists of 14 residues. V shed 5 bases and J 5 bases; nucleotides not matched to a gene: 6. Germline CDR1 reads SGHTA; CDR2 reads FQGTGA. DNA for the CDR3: TGTGCCAGCAGCCCCGGGACAGGGTGGACTGAAGCTTTCTTT. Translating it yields CASSPGTGWTEAFF. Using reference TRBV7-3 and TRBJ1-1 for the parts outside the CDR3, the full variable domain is GAGVSQTPSNKVTEKGKYVELRCDPISGHTALYWYRQSLGQGPEFLIYFQGTGAADDSGLPNDRFFAVRPEGSVSTLKIQRTERGDSAVYLCASSPGTGWTEAFFGQGTRLTVV.

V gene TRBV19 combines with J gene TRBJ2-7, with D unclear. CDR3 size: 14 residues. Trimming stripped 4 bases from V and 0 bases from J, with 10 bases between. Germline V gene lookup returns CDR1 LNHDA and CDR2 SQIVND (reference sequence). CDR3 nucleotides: TGTGCCAGTAGTACACTCACGAGCTCCTACGAGCAGTACTTC. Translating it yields CASSTLTSSYEQYF.

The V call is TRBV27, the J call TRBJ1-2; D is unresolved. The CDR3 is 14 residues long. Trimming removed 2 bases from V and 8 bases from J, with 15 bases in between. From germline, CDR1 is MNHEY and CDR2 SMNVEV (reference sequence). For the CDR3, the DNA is TGTGCCAGCAGTTTAGTCGGGGATAAGTTAGGCTACACCTTC. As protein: CASSLVGDKLGYTF.

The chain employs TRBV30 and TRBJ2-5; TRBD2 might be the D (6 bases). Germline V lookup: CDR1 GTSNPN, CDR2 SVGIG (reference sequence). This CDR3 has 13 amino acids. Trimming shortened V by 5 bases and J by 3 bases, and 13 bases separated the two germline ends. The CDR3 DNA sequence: TGTGCCTGGGACCCCGGCGGGGAAGAGACCCAGTACTTC. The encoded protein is CAWDPGGEETQYF.

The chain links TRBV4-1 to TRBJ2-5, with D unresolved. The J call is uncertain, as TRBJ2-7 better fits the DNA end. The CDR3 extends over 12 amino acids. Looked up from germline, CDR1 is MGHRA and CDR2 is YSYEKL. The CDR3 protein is CASSQAFYEQYF. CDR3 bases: TGCGCCAGCAGCCAGGCTTTCTACGAGCAGTACTTC.

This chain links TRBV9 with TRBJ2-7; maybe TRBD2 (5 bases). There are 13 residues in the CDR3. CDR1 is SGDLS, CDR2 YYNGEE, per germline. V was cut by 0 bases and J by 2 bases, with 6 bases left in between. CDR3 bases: TGTGCCAGCAGCGTAGGACTAACCTACGAGCAGTACTTC. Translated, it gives CASSVGLTYEQYF.

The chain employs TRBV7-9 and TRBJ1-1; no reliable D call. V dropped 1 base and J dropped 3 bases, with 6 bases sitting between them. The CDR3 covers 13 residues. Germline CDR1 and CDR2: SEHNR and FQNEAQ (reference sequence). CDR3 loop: CASSLGVDTEAFF. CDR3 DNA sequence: TGTGCCAGCAGCTTAGGAGTTGACACTGAAGCTTTCTTT. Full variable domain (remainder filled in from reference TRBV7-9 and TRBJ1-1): DTGVSQNPRHKITKRGQNVTFRCDPISEHNRLYWYRQTLGQGPEFLTYFQNEAQLEKSRLLSDRFSAERPKGSFSTLEIQRTEQGDSAMYLCASSLGVDTEAFFGQGTRLTVV.

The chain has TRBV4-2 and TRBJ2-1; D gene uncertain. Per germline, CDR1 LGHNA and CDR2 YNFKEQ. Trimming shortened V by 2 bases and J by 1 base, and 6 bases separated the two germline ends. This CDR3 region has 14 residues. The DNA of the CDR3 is TGTGCCAGCAGCCAAACAAGGTCCTACAATGAGCAGTTCTTC. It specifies CASSQTRSYNEQFF.

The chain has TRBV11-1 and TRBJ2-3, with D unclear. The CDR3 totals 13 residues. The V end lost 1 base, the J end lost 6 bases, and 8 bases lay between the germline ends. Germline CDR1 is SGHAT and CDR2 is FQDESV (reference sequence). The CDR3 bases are TGTGCCAGCAGCTTAGTGAGCCTGGATACGCAGTATTTT. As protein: CASSLVSLDTQYF.

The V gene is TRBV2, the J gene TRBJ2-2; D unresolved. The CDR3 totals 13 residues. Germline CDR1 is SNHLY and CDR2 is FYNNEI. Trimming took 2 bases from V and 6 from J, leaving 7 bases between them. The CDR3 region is CASSERFSGELFF. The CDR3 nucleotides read TGTGCCAGCAGTGAAAGGTTTTCCGGGGAGCTGTTTTTT.

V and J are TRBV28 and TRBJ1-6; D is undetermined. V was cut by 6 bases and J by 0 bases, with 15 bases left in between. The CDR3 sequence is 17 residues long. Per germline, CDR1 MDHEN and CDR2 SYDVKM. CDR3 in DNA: TGTGCCAGCAGGCCTACAGTGCCCTACTCCTATAATTCACCCCTCCACTTT. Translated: CASRPTVPYSYNSPLHF.

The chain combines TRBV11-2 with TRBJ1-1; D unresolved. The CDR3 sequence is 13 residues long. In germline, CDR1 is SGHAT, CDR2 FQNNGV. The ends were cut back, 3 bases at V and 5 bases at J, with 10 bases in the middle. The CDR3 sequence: CASSFVGYTEAFF. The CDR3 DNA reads TGTGCCAGCAGCTTCGTTGGGTATACTGAAGCTTTCTTT.

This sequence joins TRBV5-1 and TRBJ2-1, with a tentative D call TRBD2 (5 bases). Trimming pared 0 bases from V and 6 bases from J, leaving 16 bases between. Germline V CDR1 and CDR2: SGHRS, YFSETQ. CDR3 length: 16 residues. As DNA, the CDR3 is TGCGCCAGCAGCTTGGCCCTTAGCGAGGCCCTCAATGAGCAGTTCTTC. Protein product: CASSLALSEALNEQFF. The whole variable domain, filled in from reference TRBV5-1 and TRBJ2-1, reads KAGVTQTPRYLIKTRGQQVTLSCSPISGHRSVSWYQQTPGQGLQFLFEYFSETQRNKGNFPGRFSGRQFSNSRSEMNVSTLELGDSALYLCASSLALSEALNEQFFGPGTRLTVL.

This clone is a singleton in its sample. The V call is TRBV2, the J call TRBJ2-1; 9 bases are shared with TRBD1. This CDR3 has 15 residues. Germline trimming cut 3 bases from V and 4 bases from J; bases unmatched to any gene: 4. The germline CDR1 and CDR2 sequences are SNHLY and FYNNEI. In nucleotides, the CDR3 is TGTGCCAGCAGTGAGAGGGGGACAGGGTACAATGAGCAGTTCTTC. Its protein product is CASSERGTGYNEQFF.

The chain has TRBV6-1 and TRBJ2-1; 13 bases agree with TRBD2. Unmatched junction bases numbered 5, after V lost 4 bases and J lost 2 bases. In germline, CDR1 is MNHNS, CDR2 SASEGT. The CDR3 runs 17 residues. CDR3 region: CASSVATSGGAYNEQFF. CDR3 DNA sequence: TGTGCCAGCAGTGTTGCTACTAGCGGGGGGGCCTACAATGAGCAGTTCTTC.

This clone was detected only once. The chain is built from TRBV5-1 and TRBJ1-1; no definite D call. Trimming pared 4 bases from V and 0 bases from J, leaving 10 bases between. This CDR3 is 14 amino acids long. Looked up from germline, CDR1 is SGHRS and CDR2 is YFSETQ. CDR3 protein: CASSPGDMNTEAFF. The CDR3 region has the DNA TGCGCCAGCAGCCCGGGAGATATGAACACTGAAGCTTTCTTT.

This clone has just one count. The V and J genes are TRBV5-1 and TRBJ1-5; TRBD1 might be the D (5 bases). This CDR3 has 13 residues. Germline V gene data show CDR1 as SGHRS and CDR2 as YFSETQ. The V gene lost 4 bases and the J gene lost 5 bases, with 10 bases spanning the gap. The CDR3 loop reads CASSRDSYQPQHF. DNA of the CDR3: TGCGCCAGCAGCCGCGACAGTTATCAGCCCCAGCATTTT.

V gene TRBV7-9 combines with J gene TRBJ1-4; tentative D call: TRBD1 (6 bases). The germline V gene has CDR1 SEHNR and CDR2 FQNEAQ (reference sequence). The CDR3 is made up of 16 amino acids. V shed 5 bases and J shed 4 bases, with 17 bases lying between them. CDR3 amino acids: CASSLFVAGDNEKLFF. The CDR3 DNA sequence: TGTGCCAGCAGCCTCTTCGTGGCAGGGGATAATGAAAAACTGTTTTTT.

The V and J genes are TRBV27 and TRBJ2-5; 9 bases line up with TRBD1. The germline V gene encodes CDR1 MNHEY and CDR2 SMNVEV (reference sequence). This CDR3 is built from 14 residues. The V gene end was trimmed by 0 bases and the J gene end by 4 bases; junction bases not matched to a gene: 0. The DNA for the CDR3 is TGTGCCAGCAGTTTATCACAGGGGGCAGAGACCCAGTACTTC. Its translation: CASSLSQGAETQYF.

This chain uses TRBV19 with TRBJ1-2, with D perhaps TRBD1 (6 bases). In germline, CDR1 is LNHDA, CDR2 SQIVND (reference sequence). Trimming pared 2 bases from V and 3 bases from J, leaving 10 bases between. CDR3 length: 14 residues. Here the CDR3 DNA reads TGTGCCAGTAGTATACCGGACAGCGACTATGGCTACACCTTC. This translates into CASSIPDSDYGYTF.

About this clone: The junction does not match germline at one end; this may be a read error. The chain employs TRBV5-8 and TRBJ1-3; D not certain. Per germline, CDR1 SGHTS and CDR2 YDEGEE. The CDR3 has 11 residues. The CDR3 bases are TGTGCCAGCACCTTGGTTGGCACCATATATTTT. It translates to CASTLVGTIYF.

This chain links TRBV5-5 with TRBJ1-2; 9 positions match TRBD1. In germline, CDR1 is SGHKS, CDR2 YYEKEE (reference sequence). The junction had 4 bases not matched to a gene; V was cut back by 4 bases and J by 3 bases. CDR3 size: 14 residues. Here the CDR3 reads CASSRDREYYGYTF. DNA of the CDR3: TGTGCCAGCAGCCGGGACAGGGAATACTATGGCTACACCTTC.

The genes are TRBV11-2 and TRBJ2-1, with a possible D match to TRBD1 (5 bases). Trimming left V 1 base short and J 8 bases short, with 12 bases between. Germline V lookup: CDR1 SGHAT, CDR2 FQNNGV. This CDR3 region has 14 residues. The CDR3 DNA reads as TGTGCCAGCAGCTTAGTATCCTGGGGCGATGAGCAGTTCTTC. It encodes CASSLVSWGDEQFF.